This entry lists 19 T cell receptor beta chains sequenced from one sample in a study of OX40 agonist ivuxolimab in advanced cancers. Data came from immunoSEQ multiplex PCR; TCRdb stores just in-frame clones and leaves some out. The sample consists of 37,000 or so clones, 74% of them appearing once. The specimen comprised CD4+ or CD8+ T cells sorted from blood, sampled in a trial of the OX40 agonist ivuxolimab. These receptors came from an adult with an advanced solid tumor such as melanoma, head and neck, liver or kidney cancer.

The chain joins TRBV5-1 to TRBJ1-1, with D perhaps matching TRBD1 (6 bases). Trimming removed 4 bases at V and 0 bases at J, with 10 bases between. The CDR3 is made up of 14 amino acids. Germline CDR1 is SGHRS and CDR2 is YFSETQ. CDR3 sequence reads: CASSLGQMNTEAFF. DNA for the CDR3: TGCGCCAGCAGCCTCGGACAGATGAACACTGAAGCTTTCTTT.

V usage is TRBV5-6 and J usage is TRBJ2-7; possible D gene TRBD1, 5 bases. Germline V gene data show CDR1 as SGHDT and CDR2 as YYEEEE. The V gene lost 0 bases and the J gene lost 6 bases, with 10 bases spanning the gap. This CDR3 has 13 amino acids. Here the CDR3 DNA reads TGTGCCAGCAGCTTGGGACCCCAGGGCGAGCAGTACGTC. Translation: CASSLGPQGEQYV.

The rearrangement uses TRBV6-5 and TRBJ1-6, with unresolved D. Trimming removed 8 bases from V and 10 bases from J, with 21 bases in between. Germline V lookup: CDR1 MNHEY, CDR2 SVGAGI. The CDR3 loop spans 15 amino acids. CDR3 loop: CASRERTPRNSPLHF. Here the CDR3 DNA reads TGTGCCAGCCGGGAAAGGACGCCCAGGAACTCACCCCTCCACTTT.

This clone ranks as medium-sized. Written as DNA, the CDR3 is TGCGCCAGCAGCTTGGACAGGGACACTGAAGCTTTCTTT. Its translation is CASSLDRDTEAFF. The V gene is TRBV5-1, the J gene TRBJ1-1; possible D gene TRBD1, 6 bases. V dropped 0 bases and J dropped 3 bases, with 6 bases sitting between them. Germline V gene sequence: CDR1 SGHRS, CDR2 YFSETQ. This CDR3 has 13 residues. The variable domain in full, with the rest retrieved from reference TRBV5-1 and TRBJ1-1, is KAGVTQTPRYLIKTRGQQVTLSCSPISGHRSVSWYQQTPGQGLQFLFEYFSETQRNKGNFPGRFSGRQFSNSRSEMNVSTLELGDSALYLCASSLDRDTEAFFGQGTRLTVV.

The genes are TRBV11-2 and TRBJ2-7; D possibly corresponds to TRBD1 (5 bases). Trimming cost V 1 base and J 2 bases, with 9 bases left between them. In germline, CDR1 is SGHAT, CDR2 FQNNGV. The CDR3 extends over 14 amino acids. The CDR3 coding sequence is TGTGCCAGCAGCTTAGTCCCAGGGCCCTACGAGCAGTACTTC. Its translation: CASSLVPGPYEQYF.

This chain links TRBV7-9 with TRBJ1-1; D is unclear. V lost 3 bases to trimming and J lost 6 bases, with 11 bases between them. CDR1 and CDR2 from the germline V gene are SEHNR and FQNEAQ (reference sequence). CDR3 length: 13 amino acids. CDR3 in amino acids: CASSLDLYSEAFF. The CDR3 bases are TGTGCCAGCAGCTTGGACCTCTATTCTGAAGCTTTCTTT.

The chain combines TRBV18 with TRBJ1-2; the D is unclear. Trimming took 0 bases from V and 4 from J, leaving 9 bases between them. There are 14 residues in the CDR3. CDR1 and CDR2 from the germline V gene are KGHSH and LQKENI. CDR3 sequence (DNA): TGTGCCAGCTCACCACCGCTGACCTCCTATGGCTACACCTTC. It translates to CASSPPLTSYGYTF.

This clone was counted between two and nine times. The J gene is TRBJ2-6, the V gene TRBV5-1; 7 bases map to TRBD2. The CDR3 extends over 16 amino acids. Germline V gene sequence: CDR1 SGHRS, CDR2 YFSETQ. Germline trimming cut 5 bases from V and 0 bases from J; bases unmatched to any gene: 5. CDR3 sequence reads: CASRGGTLSGANVLTF. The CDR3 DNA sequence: TGCGCCAGCAGGGGGGGGACTCTCTCTGGGGCCAACGTCCTGACTTTC.

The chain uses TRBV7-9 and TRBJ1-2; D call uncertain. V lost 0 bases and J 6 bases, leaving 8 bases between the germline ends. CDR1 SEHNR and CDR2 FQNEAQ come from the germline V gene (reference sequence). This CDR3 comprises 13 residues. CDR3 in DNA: TGTGCCAGCAGCTTAGCGGGCGGCCATGGCTACACCTTC. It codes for CASSLAGGHGYTF.

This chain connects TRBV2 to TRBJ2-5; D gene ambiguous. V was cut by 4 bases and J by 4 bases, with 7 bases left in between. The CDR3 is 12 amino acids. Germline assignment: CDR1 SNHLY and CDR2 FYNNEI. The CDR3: CASSVLRETQYF. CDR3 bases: TGTGCCAGCAGTGTACTCCGAGAGACCCAGTACTTC. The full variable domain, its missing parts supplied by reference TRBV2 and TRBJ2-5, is EPEVTQTPSHQVTQMGQEVILRCVPISNHLYFYWYRQILGQKVEFLVSFYNNEISEKSEIFDDQFSVERPDGSNFTLKIRSTKLEDSAMYFCASSVLRETQYFGPGTRLLVL.

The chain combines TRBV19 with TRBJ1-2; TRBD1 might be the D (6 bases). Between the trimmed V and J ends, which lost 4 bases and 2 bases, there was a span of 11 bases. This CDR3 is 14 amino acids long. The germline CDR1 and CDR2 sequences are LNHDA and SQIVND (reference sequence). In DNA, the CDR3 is TGTGCCAGTAGTAAACAGGGTTTGAACTATGGCTACACCTTC. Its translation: CASSKQGLNYGYTF.

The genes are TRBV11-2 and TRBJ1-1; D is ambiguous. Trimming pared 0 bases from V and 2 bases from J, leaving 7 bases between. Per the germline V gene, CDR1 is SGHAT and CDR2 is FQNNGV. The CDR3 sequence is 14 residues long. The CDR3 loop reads CASSLESVNTEAFF. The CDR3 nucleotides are TGTGCCAGCAGCTTAGAGTCGGTTAACACTGAAGCTTTCTTT. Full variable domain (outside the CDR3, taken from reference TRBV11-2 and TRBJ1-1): EAGVAQSPRYKIIEKRQSVAFWCNPISGHATLYWYQQILGQGPKLLIQFQNNGVVDDSQLPKDRFSAERLKGVDSTLKIQPAKLEDSAVYLCASSLESVNTEAFFGQGTRLTVV.

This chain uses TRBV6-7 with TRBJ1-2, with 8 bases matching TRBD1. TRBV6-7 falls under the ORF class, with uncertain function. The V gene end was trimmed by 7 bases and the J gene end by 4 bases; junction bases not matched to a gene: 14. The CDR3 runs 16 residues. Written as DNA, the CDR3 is TGTGCCAGCACCCCCCCCTGGACAGGGACCCGCTATGGCTACACCTTC. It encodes CASTPPWTGTRYGYTF.

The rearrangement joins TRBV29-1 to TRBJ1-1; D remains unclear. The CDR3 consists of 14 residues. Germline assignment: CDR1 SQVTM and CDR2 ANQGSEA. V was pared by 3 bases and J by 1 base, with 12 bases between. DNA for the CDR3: TGCAGCGTTGACGCGGCAGGCTCGAACACTGAAGCTTTCTTT. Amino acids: CSVDAAGSNTEAFF. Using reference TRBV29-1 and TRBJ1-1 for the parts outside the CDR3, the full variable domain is SAVISQKPSRDICQRGTSLTIQCQVDSQVTMMFWYRQQPGQSLTLIATANQGSEATYESGFVIDKFPISRPNLTFSTLTVSNMSPEDSSIYLCSVDAAGSNTEAFFGQGTRLTVV.

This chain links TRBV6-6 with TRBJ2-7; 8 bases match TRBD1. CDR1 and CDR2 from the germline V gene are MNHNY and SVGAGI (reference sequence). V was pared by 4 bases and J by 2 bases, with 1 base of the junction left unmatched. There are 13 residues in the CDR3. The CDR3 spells CASSLQGAYEQYF. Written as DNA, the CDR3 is TGTGCCAGCAGTTTACAGGGGGCCTACGAGCAGTACTTC.

The CDR3 protein is CASSIRPVSNSPLHF. Here the CDR3 DNA reads TGTGCCAGTAGTATTCGGCCAGTCTCTAATTCACCCCTCCACTTT. V and J are TRBV19 and TRBJ1-6, with no clear D. CDR1 and CDR2 (germline): LNHDA, SQIVND (reference sequence). V was clipped by 3 bases and J by 6 bases, with 12 bases between them. There are 15 residues in the CDR3.

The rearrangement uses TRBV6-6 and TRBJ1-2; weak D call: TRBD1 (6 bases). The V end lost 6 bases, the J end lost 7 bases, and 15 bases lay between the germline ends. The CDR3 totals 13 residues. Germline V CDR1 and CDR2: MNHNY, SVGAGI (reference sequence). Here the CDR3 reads CASSPGEGPGYTF. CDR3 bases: TGTGCCAGCAGCCCAGGGGAAGGTCCTGGCTACACCTTC.

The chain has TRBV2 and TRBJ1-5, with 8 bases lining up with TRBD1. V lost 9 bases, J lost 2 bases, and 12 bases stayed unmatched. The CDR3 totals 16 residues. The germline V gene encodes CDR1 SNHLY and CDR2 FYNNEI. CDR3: CASRTGGGGGNQPQHF. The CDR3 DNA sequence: TGTGCCAGTCGAACAGGGGGTGGAGGAGGCAATCAGCCCCAGCATTTT.

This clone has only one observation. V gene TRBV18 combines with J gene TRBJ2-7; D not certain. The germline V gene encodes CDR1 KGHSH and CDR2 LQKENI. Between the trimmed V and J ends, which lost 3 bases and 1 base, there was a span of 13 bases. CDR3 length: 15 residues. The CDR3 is CASSPRQAASYEQYF. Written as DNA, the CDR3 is TGTGCCAGCTCACCTCGACAAGCTGCTTCCTACGAGCAGTACTTC. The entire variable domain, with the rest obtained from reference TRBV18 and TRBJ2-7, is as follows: NAGVMQNPRHLVRRRGQEARLRCSPMKGHSHVYWYRQLPEEGLKFMVYLQKENIIDESGMPKERFSAEFPKEGPSILRIQQVVRGDSAAYFCASSPRQAASYEQYFGPGTRLTVT.